Described below is a single TCR beta chain sequence and its context. The method was immunoSEQ multiplex PCR; TCRdb's version includes in-frame clones alone and lacks a portion of them. The sample carries just under 550,000 clones, around 78% recorded once. V shed 4 bases, J shed 0 bases, and the junction held 6 bases outside the gene matches. Germline lookup yields CDR1 SEHNR and CDR2 FQNEAQ (reference sequence). This CDR3 region has 16 residues. The sample belongs to a study of shared T cell receptors in the human thymus. Another study also made use of these data, one on human thymus T cells. Per that study: It was healthy Finnish infants having corrective surgery for congenital heart defects who were the donors. Thymic material originated from resections removed in the course of corrective heart surgery. Thymic and blood repertoires seemed to show skewed V and J gene use. Unrelated individuals reportedly shared highly overlapping thymic TCR repertoires.

This clonotype originated in a boy under three years old with a congenital heart defect. The rearrangement uses TRBV7-9 and TRBJ1-3; 7 bases fit TRBD1. The sequenced material came from thymocytes. The CDR3 protein is CASSSGPGGSGNTIYF. CDR3 nucleotide sequence: TGTGCCAGCAGCTCAGGGCCAGGGGGCTCTGGAAACACCATATATTTT.